This TCR beta chain was documented in a study of T cells and Merkel cell carcinoma outcomes. Assay used: immunoSEQ multiplex PCR; TCRdb lists only in-frame clones, some missing. The table records around 6,400 clones, 70% to 75% of them present only once. Study-wide points: Repertoire plus T-cell density reportedly predicted Merkel cell carcinoma outcomes.

Comment on this clone: The antigen is unknown.

The CDR3 has 13 amino acids. V lost 11 bases, J lost 3 bases, and 14 bases lay in between. The receptor was derived from a human donor with Merkel cell carcinoma. Some clones in this sample may be carry-over from other donors' samples. Input material: tumor tissue from Merkel cell carcinoma. This chain joins TRBV23-1 and TRBJ2-1; D perhaps matches TRBD1 (6 bases). Being an ORF, TRBV23-1 has a function that is uncertain. CDR3 DNA: TGCGCCCCGACCCTCAGGGGCTACAATGAGCAGTTCTTC. Translated, it gives CAPTLRGYNEQFF.